This T cell receptor (beta chain) was obtained from a study of regulatory T cells in long-lasting Graves disease. This CDR3 spans 15 amino acids. J gave up 6 bases and V 4 bases, and 15 bases lay outside the gene matches. Per the germline V gene, CDR1 is SQVTM and CDR2 is ANQGSEA. Building of the TCR beta libraries involved iRepertoire HTBI primers and Arm-PCR of CDR3 regions. Original analysis: Across all samples, more than 60 TRBV segments and 14 TRBJ segments were identified. TCRdb re-analysed the multiplex PCR reads in MiXCR, keeping a single row per CDR3 protein. The V and J calls come from TCRdb's annotation, not from the publication. The table includes hundreds of thousands of distinct CDR3 sequences, approximately 16% detected once. This clonotype was detected ten times or more. Noted time point: newly diagnosed GD, antithyroid drugs for less than 3 months. After RNA was extracted from PBMCs, the TCR library was made from it.

Another study also made use of these data, one on T cells in Graves' hyperthyroidism and ophthalmopathy. That study reports: Hyperthyroidism of Graves' type that showed no ophthalmopathy progression within 18 months was stable. Diagnoses were made from clinical symptoms, serum measures (thyroxine and TRAb), thyroid ultrasound and orbital computed tomography.

The clonotype was recovered from a woman aged 35 to 59 with Graves disease. V usage is TRBV29-1 and J usage is TRBJ2-7; TRBD2 matches 7 bases. The source was peripheral blood mononuclear cells (PBMCs), collected at new diagnosis, from a patient treated with antithyroid drugs. The CDR3 DNA sequence: TGCAGCGTTGGCGGGGGAACGGGCCGTTTCTTCGAGCAGTACTTC. It encodes CSVGGGTGRFFEQYF.